This passage covers 3 T cell receptor beta chains from one sample sequenced in a study of STAT5B mutations in CD4+ large granular lymphocyte leukemia. Measured with immunoSEQ multiplex PCR; TCRdb has only the in-frame clones, and not every one. The table has 20,000 or so clones, around three quarters seen once. Source material: CD4+ T cells from blood buffy coats. The receptor source for this set is a human donor in good health.

This clone was seen only a few times. The gene calls are TRBV7-2 and TRBJ1-2; 7 bases line up with TRBD1. This CDR3 has 15 residues. The V gene end was trimmed by 2 bases and the J gene end by 4 bases; junction bases not matched to a gene: 7. Germline CDR1 is SGHTA and CDR2 is FQGNSA. In DNA form, the CDR3 reads TGTGCCAGCAGCTTATCGCCGGGACAGAGCTATGGCTACACCTTC. This encodes CASSLSPGQSYGYTF.

This clone was counted a single time. This sequence joins TRBV5-1 and TRBJ2-5, with no clear D. CDR3 length equals 15 residues. Between the trimmed V and J ends, which lost 0 bases and 0 bases, there was a span of 9 bases. Germline V CDR1 and CDR2: SGHRS, YFSETQ. This CDR3 is CASSLEGRYQETQYF. The DNA for the CDR3 is TGCGCCAGCAGCTTGGAGGGAAGGTACCAAGAGACCCAGTACTTC.

The chain carries TRBV5-1 and TRBJ2-7; D assignment may be TRBD1 or TRBD2 (7 bases each). Trimming took off 4 bases at V and 2 bases at J, with 13 bases between the two ends. The CDR3 extends over 14 amino acids. Germline-derived CDR1 and CDR2 are SGHRS and YFSETQ. CDR3 sequence reads: CASSRDSGTYEQYF. CDR3 bases: TGCGCCAGCAGCCGGGACAGCGGGACCTACGAGCAGTACTTC.